A selection of T cell receptor beta chains follows, all from one sample in a study of graft-versus-host responses after intestinal transplantation. No cognate antigen is known for these TCRs. Clones were sequenced by immunoSEQ multiplex PCR, and TCRdb holds only the in-frame ones, with some missing. The sample records tens of thousands of clones, around 90% being singletons. Sequencing was performed on unstimulated CD4+ T cells sorted from spleen or lymph node cells, taken before transplant. These receptors originate from a human donor who was the organ donor for an intestinal transplant. Each CDR3 is given with its conserved first and last residue. The D gene is left open where the match is weak. Clone size, where shown, is once, few, many, or a class for clones that have expanded.

>TRBJ2-7|TRBD1|TRBV9|once
CASSGQGYEQYF
TGTGCCAGCAGCGGACAGGGTTACGAGCAGTACTTC
>TRBJ2-4|NA|TRBV18|NA
CASSPWVSGIAKNIQYF
TGTGCCAGCTCTCCCTGGGTTAGCGGAATAGCCAAAAACATTCAGTACTTC
>TRBJ2-1|TRBD2|TRBV6-4|NA
CASSLAGGDEQFF
TGTGCCAGCAGCCTAGCGGGAGGGGATGAGCAGTTCTTC
>TRBJ1-5|TRBD1|TRBV19|NA
CASSIGDRTYSNQPQHF
TGTGCCAGTAGTATCGGGGACAGAACATATAGCAATCAGCCCCAGCATTTT
>TRBJ1-2|NA|TRBV6-4|NA
CASSDKYGYTF
TGTGCCAGCAGTGACAAGTATGGCTACACCTTC
>TRBJ1-2|NA|TRBV7-2|NA
CASSLVLGNRDGYTF
TGTGCCAGCAGCTTAGTTTTAGGAAACAGGGATGGCTACACCTTC
>TRBJ2-5|NA|TRBV19|NA
CASSNRHFQETQYF
TGTGCCAGTAGTAACAGACACTTCCAAGAGACCCAGTACTTC
>TRBJ2-5|NA|TRBV28|once
CASSLVETQYF
TGTGCCAGCAGCCTAGTAGAGACCCAGTACTTC
>TRBJ1-3|NA|TRBV27|NA
CASSSAARGNTIYF
TGTGCCAGCAGTTCAGCCGCCAGGGGAAACACCATATATTTT
>TRBJ1-2|NA|TRBV20-1|once
CSARVTDGYTF
TGCAGTGCTAGAGTGACAGACGGCTACACCTTC
>TRBJ1-2|NA|TRBV6-5|NA
CASARTLGRGYTF
TGTGCCAGCGCCCGGACACTAGGGAGAGGCTACACCTTC
>TRBJ2-7|NA|TRBV5-1|NA
CASSLTQGLYEQYF
TGCGCCAGCAGCTTGACACAGGGATTATACGAGCAGTACTTC
>TRBJ2-3|TRBD2|TRBV30|NA
CAWSRGLAGHPPDTQYF
TGTGCCTGGAGCCGAGGACTAGCGGGACACCCTCCAGATACGCAGTATTTT
>TRBJ2-7|TRBD2|TRBV11-3|once
CASSSQVAGRGSYEQYF
TGTGCCAGCAGCTCCCAAGTAGCGGGCCGCGGCTCCTACGAGCAGTACTTC
>TRBJ1-1|NA|TRBV6-5|NA
CASTAGPNTEAFF
TGTGCCAGCACCGCGGGACCGAACACTGAAGCTTTCTTT
>TRBJ2-7|TRBD2|TRBV5-1|NA
CASSYGLAGMTYEQYF
TGCGCCAGCAGCTACGGACTAGCGGGCATGACCTACGAGCAGTACTTC
>TRBJ2-3|NA|TRBV7-2|NA
CASSLGGRGFTDTQYF
TGTGCCAGCAGCTTAGGTGGGAGGGGGTTCACAGATACGCAGTATTTT
>TRBJ1-3|TRBD1|TRBV18|NA
CASSPWQGAQSSGNTIYF
TGTGCCAGCTCACCCTGGCAGGGGGCCCAGAGCTCTGGAAACACCATATATTTT
>TRBJ1-2|TRBD1|TRBV6-1|NA
CASSETGGYGYTF
TGTGCCAGCAGTGAAACAGGGGGCTATGGCTACACCTTC
>TRBJ2-3|NA|TRBV15|NA
CATSGPHSTDTQYF
TGTGCCACCAGCGGCCCGCATAGCACAGATACGCAGTATTTT
>TRBJ2-7|NA|TRBV4-3|NA
CASSQNHGWAYEQYF
TGCGCCAGCAGCCAAAACCACGGGTGGGCCTACGAGCAGTACTTC
>TRBJ2-7|TRBD1|TRBV28|NA
CASSDGTVYYEQYF
TGTGCCAGCAGCGACGGGACAGTCTACTACGAGCAGTACTTC
>TRBJ1-1|TRBD1|TRBV30|NA
CAWSVGAGGYTEAFF
TGTGCCTGGAGTGTAGGGGCAGGGGGCTACACTGAAGCTTTCTTT
>TRBJ2-5|NA|TRBV5-1|NA
CASSPSRDKTTQYF
TGCGCCAGCAGCCCGAGCCGGGACAAGACAACCCAGTACTTC
>TRBJ1-2|NA|TRBV7-9|NA
CASSPPYGYTF
TGTGCCAGCAGCCCCCCTTATGGCTACACCTTC
>TRBJ2-7|NA|TRBV28|NA
CASSYRLVWSDEQYF
TGTGCCAGCAGTTACCGACTAGTCTGGTCGGACGAGCAGTACTTC
>TRBJ2-5|TRBD2|TRBV4-2|NA
CASSPLAEYQETQYF
TGTGCCAGCAGCCCACTAGCGGAGTACCAAGAGACCCAGTACTTC
>TRBJ2-2|TRBD2|TRBV5-1|NA
CASSTLAGEVTGELFF
TGCGCCAGCAGCACCTTAGCGGGAGAGGTCACCGGGGAGCTGTTTTTT
>TRBJ1-5|NA|TRBV10-3|NA
CAISSVRNQPQHF
TGTGCCATCAGTTCGGTCCGAAATCAGCCCCAGCATTTT
>TRBJ1-1|TRBD1|TRBV19|NA
CASRQDRVGYTEAFF
TGTGCCAGTAGACAGGACAGGGTTGGATACACTGAAGCTTTCTTT
>TRBJ2-3|TRBD2|TRBV19|NA
CASSMERESTDTQYF
TGTGCCAGTAGTATGGAGCGGGAGAGCACAGATACGCAGTATTTT
>TRBJ2-7|TRBD2|TRBV4-1|NA
CASSQVVWGGRDEQYF
TGCGCCAGCAGCCAAGTTGTCTGGGGGGGACGCGACGAGCAGTACTTC
>TRBJ1-2|NA|TRBV5-6|once
CASSSVRSGPFSNYGYTF
TGTGCCAGCAGCTCCGTACGATCCGGGCCATTCTCTAACTATGGCTACACCTTC
>TRBJ2-2|TRBD1|TRBV25-1|NA
CASSEGWGQRTGELFF
TGTGCCAGCAGTGAAGGTTGGGGACAGCGAACCGGGGAGCTGTTTTTT
>TRBJ1-4|TRBD1|TRBV6-6|NA
CASSRRTGVEKLFF
TGTGCCAGCAGCCGAAGGACAGGGGTTGAAAAACTGTTTTTT
>TRBJ2-1|NA|TRBV7-3|once
CASSFYRYNEQFF
TGTGCCAGCAGCTTTTACAGGTACAATGAGCAGTTCTTC
>TRBJ1-1|NA|TRBV2|NA
CASSQGGYRAFF
TGTGCCAGCAGCCAAGGGGGGTACCGAGCTTTCTTT
>TRBJ2-1|TRBD1|TRBV9|NA
CASSVRQGDIGSYNEQFF
TGTGCCAGCAGCGTAAGGCAGGGGGACATAGGGTCCTACAATGAGCAGTTCTTC
>TRBJ2-2|NA|TRBV4-3|NA
CASSQEGTNTGELFF
TGCGCCAGCAGCCAAGAGGGGACGAACACCGGGGAGCTGTTTTTT
>TRBJ2-7|TRBD1|TRBV5-1|NA
CASSFTGGSYEQYF
TGCGCCAGTAGCTTTACAGGGGGCTCTTACGAGCAGTACTTC
>TRBJ1-6|NA|TRBV5-1|NA
CASRTVSSPLHF
TGCGCCAGCAGGACAGTGAGTTCACCCCTCCACTTT
>TRBJ2-7|NA|TRBV2|few
CASRPGAYEQYF
TGTGCCAGCAGGCCAGGTGCCTACGAGCAGTACTTC
>TRBJ2-3|TRBD1|TRBV9|NA
CASSAKPDRGNTDTQYF
TGTGCCAGCAGCGCGAAGCCTGACAGGGGGAACACAGATACGCAGTATTTT
>TRBJ2-7|NA|TRBV28|NA
CASSSPGPKYEQYF
TGTGCCAGCAGTTCGCCGGGACCGAAATACGAGCAGTACTTC
>TRBJ1-4|TRBD1|TRBV30|NA
CAWSKGQGLEKLFF
TGTGCCTGGAGTAAGGGACAGGGTTTGGAGAAACTGTTTTTT
>TRBJ2-1|TRBD2|TRBV7-2|NA
CASSSRASGYNEQFF
TGTGCCAGCAGCTCTAGGGCTAGCGGTTACAATGAGCAGTTCTTC
>TRBJ1-4|NA|TRBV5-5|NA
CASSLDGATNEKLFF
TGTGCCAGCAGTCTTGACGGTGCAACTAATGAAAAACTGTTTTTT
>TRBJ2-1|NA|TRBV9|NA
CASSVVEDEQFF
TGTGCCAGCAGCGTAGTTGAGGATGAGCAGTTCTTC
>TRBJ1-1|NA|TRBV7-9|NA
CASSSDRNTEAFF
TGTGCCAGCAGCTCGGACAGGAACACTGAAGCTTTCTTT